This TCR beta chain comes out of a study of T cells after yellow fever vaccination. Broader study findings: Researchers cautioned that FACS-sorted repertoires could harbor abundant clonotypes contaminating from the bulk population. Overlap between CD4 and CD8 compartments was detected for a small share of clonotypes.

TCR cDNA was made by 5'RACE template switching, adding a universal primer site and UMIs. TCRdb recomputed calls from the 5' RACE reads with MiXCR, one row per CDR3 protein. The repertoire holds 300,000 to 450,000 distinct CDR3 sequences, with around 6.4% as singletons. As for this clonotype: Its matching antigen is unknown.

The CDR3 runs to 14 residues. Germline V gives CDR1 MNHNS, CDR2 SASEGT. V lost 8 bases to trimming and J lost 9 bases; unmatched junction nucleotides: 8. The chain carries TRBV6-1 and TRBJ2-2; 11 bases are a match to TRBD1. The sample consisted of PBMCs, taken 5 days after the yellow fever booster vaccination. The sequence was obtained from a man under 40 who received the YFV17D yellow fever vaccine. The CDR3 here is CASLGQGARRELFF. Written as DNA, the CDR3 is TGTGCCAGCTTAGGACAGGGGGCGCGTAGGGAGCTGTTTTTT.